This T cell receptor beta chain came from a study of T cell responses to AZD1222 COVID-19 vaccine. Sequencing used immunoSEQ multiplex PCR; TCRdb keeps in-frame clones, though not all of them. The sample has about 92,000 clones; 88% are singletons. The CDR3 is 12 amino acids. The V and J ends lost 1 base and 8 bases respectively, with 5 bases between them. The J gene is TRBJ2-2, the V gene TRBV12-3 or TRBV12-4, with D uncertain. The sample in question was peripheral blood, obtained on day 0 of AZD1222 vaccination. The receptor was isolated from an adult in good health. This CDR3 is CASSLGIGELFF. Written as DNA, the CDR3 is TGTGCCAGCAGTTTAGGTATAGGGGAGCTGTTTTTT.